This T cell receptor (beta chain) was identified in a study of Graves' ophthalmopathy and Graves' hyperthyroidism (dated by TCRdb to 2017 to 2018). For context, the study as a whole: Peripheral blood samples were taken at the time of initial diagnosis, before any treatment was given. The study used TCR beta repertoire signatures to distinguish Graves' ophthalmopathy from Graves' hyperthyroidism and to predict progression to ophthalmopathy. In total, 135 blood samples were TCR-sequenced: around 42 ophthalmopathy, around 75 hyperthyroidism and approximately 17 hyperthyroidism-to-ophthalmopathy patients. A discovery set of 100 patients (about 45 ophthalmopathy, around 57 stable hyperthyroidism) was enrolled to explore V-J signatures distinguishing ophthalmopathy from hyperthyroidism. An independent validation cohort was composed of some 18 hyperthyroidism patients and around 15 patients who later progressed from hyperthyroidism to ophthalmopathy. In over 5 hyperthyroidism patients, the T-cell repertoire of thyroid tissue was compared with the T-cell repertoire of blood. Following sampling, methimazole starting at 30 mg daily was administered to hyperthyroidism patients, and high-dose intravenous methylprednisolone was administered to ophthalmopathy patients. The 75 to 100 discovery patients were randomly split 7:3 into training and test sets. Summary of the overall study and its limitations: The 13-signature model separated ophthalmopathy from stable hyperthyroidism with 85% to 90% sensitivity and around 81% specificity in cross-validation, and 80%/75% in the test set. No statistical method was used to set the sample size in advance, and the investigators knew which group each participant was assigned to. In validation, the model predicted ophthalmopathy progression with about 71% sensitivity and around 72% specificity; about a dozen predicted patients were CT-confirmed with GO in a median of around 6 months. Most of the expanded thyroid clonotypes with a frequency above 0.001 were also detected in blood, and it was suggested that the thyroid immune response may be reflected by blood repertoires.

For repertoire sequencing, the TCR beta CDR3 regions were amplified from RNA transcripts. The first round of RT-PCR was done with HTBI primers and the Qiagen OneStep RT-PCR kit, and was followed by a second round of multiplex PCR, then size selection and purification. Libraries were sequenced paired-end with 100 bp reads on an Illumina HiSeq2000. Per the original workflow: SOAPnuke was used to process the reads, throwing out any read that had adapters, had uncalled bases, had a mean Phred below 15, or lacked an exact constant-primer or identifier match. COPE v1.2.5 was used to merge high-quality paired reads. Each unique nucleotide sequence was treated as a clonotype, and MiTCR v1.1 was used to align the clonotypes to the IMGT TRB V, D and J references. Analysis was restricted to V-J combinations with a frequency above 0.0001, which covered about 99% of repertoires. A TCR clonal expansion and chaos score per V-J combination was defined as the ratio of F50 clonal expansion to chaos observed in the TCRdist matrix. Features were reduced by Welch's t-statistics and random forest to more than 10 V-J combinations, which fed a naive Bayes classifier. The Morisita-Horn index was used to measure how similar the thyroid and blood repertoires were. TCRdb ran its own pipeline on the public reads, namely fastp trimming at Q25 and MiXCR clone calling, and kept in-frame beta chains. Every entry covers one CDR3 protein and lists the most common genes and DNA from its rows. TCRdb's processing, not the study's, gives the V and J calls here. This sample lists about 220,000 distinct CDR3 sequences; roughly 21% were detected once. The ten largest clonotypes hold 43% of the sample.

This clonotype was recorded at least ten times. It lacks a known antigen. No per-base quality is available; no much larger clone lies one base away. Ophthalmopathy patients were characterized by moderately to severely active disease, a Clinical Activity Score of at least 3, a NOSPECS grade of at least 4, and a disease duration under 3 months. Patients were excluded if they had other autoimmune diseases, uncontrolled infections, pregnancy or lactation. Clinical symptoms, serum thyroxine, TRAb, thyroid ultrasound and orbital computed tomography were used for diagnosis. PBMCs were isolated from 7.5 to 10 ml of fresh peripheral blood by Ficoll-Paque density gradient centrifugation. Total RNA was extracted with Trizol reagent and quality-checked on an Agilent 2100 Bioanalyzer. CDR1 LNHDA and CDR2 SQIVND are derived from the germline V gene (reference sequence). V loses 8 bases, J loses 0 bases, and the germline ends lie 10 bases apart. The CDR3 spans 13 residues, from the cysteine through the phenylalanine. The only DNA kept is the CDR3, 39 bases in frame from the first base.

The chain joins TRBV19 to TRBJ1-1; the D gene is perhaps TRBD1, from 5 matching bases. Material: peripheral blood. The clonotype comes from a woman aged 50 to 65 with Graves' ophthalmopathy. Donor details come from another sample of the same person, matched by shared clones. The encoded CDR3 is CASLGVMNTEAFF. Read as DNA, the sequence is TGTGCCAGTCTGGGGGTGATGAACACTGAAGCTTTCTTT.